One and the same sample provided the 12 T cell receptor beta chains below, sequenced in a study of OX40 agonist ivuxolimab in advanced cancers. Sequencing was performed with immunoSEQ multiplex PCR; in TCRdb, only in-frame clones are kept and a portion is missing. The sample has around 80,000 clones, about nine tenths seen once; the top ten hold roughly 0.3%. The starting material was CD4+ or CD8+ T cells sorted from blood, obtained in a trial of the OX40 agonist ivuxolimab. These receptors all come from an adult with an advanced solid tumor such as melanoma, head and neck, liver or kidney cancer.

This chain joins TRBV5-3 and TRBJ2-7; D call uncertain. TRBV5-3 is noted as an ORF with a role that remains uncertain. V lost 2 bases to trimming and J lost 0 bases, with 21 bases between them. This CDR3 has 18 amino acids. The CDR3 loop reads CARSFVPVETHNSYEQYV. Written as DNA, the CDR3 is TGTGCCAGAAGCTTTGTGCCCGTCGAGACCCACAACTCCTACGAGCAGTACGTC.

The rearrangement uses TRBV4-3 and TRBJ2-3; 10 nucleotides line up with TRBD2. Germline trimming cut 3 bases from V and 3 bases from J; bases unmatched to any gene: 9. This CDR3 has 17 residues. Germline V gene sequence: CDR1 LGHNA, CDR2 YSLEER. CDR3 loop: CASSHNLAGEVTDTQYF. The CDR3 nucleotides read TGCGCCAGCAGCCATAATCTAGCGGGAGAGGTAACAGATACGCAGTATTTT.

The J gene is TRBJ2-1, the V gene TRBV6-5; 8 bases agree with TRBD2. The CDR3 is 13 residues long. J lost 4 bases, V lost 6 bases, and 2 bases had no gene match. Germline lookup yields CDR1 MNHEY and CDR2 SVGAGI. CDR3 DNA: TGTGCCAGCAGAACTAGCGGTTACAATGAGCAGTTCTTC. It specifies CASRTSGYNEQFF.

The V and J genes are TRBV10-2 and TRBJ2-7, with D possibly being TRBD1 (6 bases). The length of the CDR3 is 13 residues. CDR1 is WSHSY and CDR2 is SAAADI in the germline V gene. The V end was cut by 6 bases, the J end by 4 bases, with 13 bases between. CDR3 coding DNA: TGCGCCAGCAGGGGTGGTCAGGGGTACGAGCAGTACGTC. Translation: CASRGGQGYEQYV.

The chain carries TRBV5-5 and TRBJ2-1; D is ambiguous. V was trimmed by 0 bases and J by 1 base, leaving 8 bases between them. This CDR3 comprises 15 residues. The germline gives CDR1 SGHKS, CDR2 YYEKEE (reference sequence). CDR3 region: CASSLGSVSYNEQFF. The CDR3 nucleotides are TGTGCCAGCAGCTTGGGAAGCGTATCCTACAATGAGCAGTTCTTC.

V usage is TRBV9 and J usage is TRBJ2-7; D ambiguous. V shed 0 bases and J shed 4 bases, with 17 bases lying between them. Germline V gives CDR1 SGDLS, CDR2 YYNGEE. The CDR3 is 16 amino acids. CDR3 protein: CASSVGGSLESYEQYF. CDR3 DNA: TGTGCCAGCAGCGTAGGGGGTAGCTTGGAGTCGTACGAGCAGTACTTC.

CDR3 DNA sequence: TGTGCCAGCAGCGTTAGCGGGGTAGAAGAGACCCAGTACTTC. This translates into CASSVSGVEETQYF. The chain couples TRBV7-2 to TRBJ2-5, with TRBD2 identical over 8 bases. The CDR3 totals 14 residues. J was trimmed by 3 bases and V by 5 bases; bases with no gene match: 5. Germline V CDR1 and CDR2: SGHTA, FQGNSA.

The chain has TRBV7-2 and TRBJ1-2, with D unclear. The CDR3 runs to 16 residues. Germline V gene data show CDR1 as SGHTA and CDR2 as FQGNSA. The V end was cut by 5 bases, the J end by 8 bases, with 24 bases between. The CDR3 DNA sequence: TGTGCCAGCAGCGAACGTCTAAGGACGTCGGCTTGGGGCTACACCTTC. Translating gives CASSERLRTSAWGYTF.

The chain has TRBV28 and TRBJ1-4, with unresolved D. Trimming took 2 bases from V and 5 from J, leaving 12 bases between them. CDR1 MDHEN and CDR2 SYDVKM come from the germline V gene. This CDR3 has 15 residues. This CDR3 reads CASSLAHRQNEKLFF. CDR3 nucleotides: TGTGCCAGCAGTTTAGCTCATCGACAAAATGAAAAACTGTTTTTT.

As regards this clone: One junction end does not reproduce the germline sequence, and a read error may be involved. This chain connects TRBV11-2 to TRBJ2-7, with unresolved D. This CDR3 is 9 amino acids long. The germline gives CDR1 SGHAT, CDR2 FQNNGV. In nucleotides, the CDR3 is TGTGCCAGCAGCGTTCCGTTTGTCTTC. This sequence encodes CASSVPFVF.

The CDR3 is CASSYNGVDSPLHF. The DNA of the CDR3 is TGTGCCAGCAGTTATAATGGGGTTGACTCACCCCTCCACTTT. The rearrangement joins TRBV6-5 to TRBJ1-6; D gene unclear. Germline V gene sequence: CDR1 MNHEY, CDR2 SVGAGI. This CDR3 spans 14 amino acids. Trimming cost V 3 bases and J 10 bases, with 13 bases left between them.

The chain links TRBV9 to TRBJ2-1, with 10 bases aligning to TRBD1. The CDR3 has 15 residues. J gave up 6 bases and V 4 bases, and 7 bases lay outside the gene matches. Germline lookup yields CDR1 SGDLS and CDR2 YYNGEE. The CDR3 nucleotides read TGTGCCAGCAGCCCAACCGGGACAGGGGTCAATGAGCAGTTCTTC. Translation gives CASSPTGTGVNEQFF.